The source of this T cell receptor (beta chain) is a study of Ad26.COV2.S vaccination and SARS-CoV-2 variants. Treatment denoted: 19 received Ad26.COV2.S at low or high dose, single or two shots; roughly 5 received placebo; per-sample allocation not given. It was on day 63 after the first vaccine or placebo injection that samples were taken. Profiling relied on immunoSEQ multiplex PCR, and the TCRdb table lists in-frame clones only, not all of them. The sample records about 680,000 clones, roughly 90% being singletons. Germline CDR1 is MNHEY and CDR2 is SVGAGI. The CDR3 consists of 15 residues. Unmatched junction bases numbered 3, after V lost 2 bases and J lost 5 bases.

The source material was peripheral blood, sampled in a trial of Ad26.COV2.S vaccine versus placebo. The clonotype comes from a person aged 18-60 years who received the Ad26.COV2.S COVID-19 vaccine or a placebo. This chain connects TRBV6-5 to TRBJ2-1; 10 bases agree with TRBD1. Here the CDR3 DNA reads TGTGCCAGCAGTTACCCCGGGACAGGGGACAATGAGCAGTTCTTC. Protein sequence: CASSYPGTGDNEQFF.